The TCR beta chain described here comes from a study of blood T cells in healthy people across ages. Through a sample-barcoded 5' primer and a J-beta primer mix, a second PCR was run for about 7 to 12 cycles. TCRdb independently ran MiXCR on the 5' RACE reads; one entry per CDR3 protein. This table has about 1.5 million distinct CDR3 sequences, roughly 43% appearing once. Trimming removed 0 bases from V and 10 bases from J, with 17 bases in between. The CDR3 sequence is 15 residues long. In germline, CDR1 is SGHRS, CDR2 YFSETQ. Sequences were obtained from blood. V gene TRBV5-1 combines with J gene TRBJ2-1; TRBD2 might be the D (6 bases). This TCR was sampled from a woman under 30 in good health. The CDR3 DNA is TGCGCCAGCAGCTTGGTCGCGGGGTCCACCTACGAGCAGTTCTTC. Translating it yields CASSLVAGSTYEQFF.